Described below is a single T cell receptor beta chain sequence and its context. It may be a read error: a sequence one base away is much more abundant. The CDR3 runs to 13 residues. The V and J ends lost 6 bases and 3 bases respectively, with 14 bases between them. The germline V gene has CDR1 DFQATT and CDR2 SNEGSKA (reference sequence). Through Arm-PCR of CDR3 regions and iRepertoire HTBI primers, TCR beta libraries were built. TCRdb processed the multiplex PCR reads anew with MiXCR; each CDR3 protein has one entry. Here the sample spans 500,000 to 700,000 distinct CDR3 sequences, roughly 30% being singletons. The sample belongs to a study of regulatory T cells in long-lasting Graves disease. Documented time point: persistent/refractory GD, antithyroid drugs over 5 years with positive TRAb. PBMC-derived RNA was used for the TCR library.

The sequencing used peripheral blood mononuclear cells (PBMCs), collected when the disease was refractory, from a patient treated with antithyroid drugs. The source of this sequence is a female donor with Graves disease. The rearrangement joins TRBV20-1 to TRBJ1-1, with D possibly matching TRBD1 (5 bases). The CDR3 reads CSAVGQGDTEAFF. CDR3 in DNA: TGCAGTGCAGTGGGGCAGGGAGACACTGAAGCTTTCTTT.